The clone carrying this T cell receptor (beta chain) was seen more than once but under ten times. The time point: pre-treatment sample, taken before nivolumab and TIL therapy. The tumor samples were excised metastases, mostly pleural nodules or supraclavicular lymph nodes. Sequencing used immunoSEQ v3. Generated by immunoSEQ multiplex PCR, the TCRdb table keeps only in-frame clones and is missing some. The sample includes thousands of clones, over 70% of them seen just once. The data belong to a study of TIL therapy for anti-PD-1-resistant metastatic lung cancer. Study details: Most patients had lung adenocarcinoma.

The germline V gene has CDR1 MDHEN and CDR2 SYDVKM. V was pared by 8 bases and J by 7 bases, with 15 bases between. The CDR3 is made up of 13 amino acids. The V and J genes are TRBV28 and TRBJ1-3; possible D gene TRBD1, 6 bases. This clonotype was obtained from a person between 30 and 79 years old with non-small cell lung cancer. The input for sequencing was tumor tissue, taken at baseline. CDR3 in DNA: TGTGCCAGCTGGAAATGGACAGCGAACACCATATATTTT. The encoded protein is CASWKWTANTIYF.